Listed below are T cell receptor beta chains from one sample, sequenced in a study of cytomegalovirus exposure and HLA in healthy donors. Sequenced by immunoSEQ multiplex PCR; TCRdb stores in-frame clones only, minus some. The sample has about 140,000 clones; about 64% are singletons. Sample: PBMCs. Receptors were obtained from a man aged 60 to 69 in good health and CMV-seronegative. CDR3s include the opening cysteine and the closing phenylalanine or tryptophan. The D gene is left open where the match is weak. Where a row states a size, it is once, few, many or the class of an expanded clone; other rows omit it.

TRBV29-1	TRBD2	few	TRBJ2-1	TGCAGCGTGGCCCCCGGACTAGCGGACAATGAGCAGTTCTTC	CSVAPGLADNEQFF
TRBV4-1	TRBD1	.	TRBJ1-1	TGCGCCAGCAGCCAAGAATCAGGGGGAGACACTGAAGCTTTCTTT	CASSQESGGDTEAFF
TRBV7-2	TRBD1	.	TRBJ1-5	TGTGCCAGCAGCCCGAGACAGGGGTTAAATCAGCCCCAGCATTTT	CASSPRQGLNQPQHF
TRBV28	TRBD1	.	TRBJ2-2	TGTGCCAGCAGTATACGACAGGGGCCTACCGGGGAGCTGTTTTTT	CASSIRQGPTGELFF
TRBV7-9	TRBD1	.	TRBJ1-1	TGTGCCAGCAGCTTAGTGGCGGGACAGCTCTTCGGGGACACTGAAGCTTTCTTT	CASSLVAGQLFGDTEAFF
TRBV5-1	.	.	TRBJ1-6	TGCGCCAGCAGCTTGGGGGGCCCGGGTCTTGATTCACCCCTCCACTTT	CASSLGGPGLDSPLHF
TRBV11-3	.	.	TRBJ1-2	TGTGCCAGCAGCATCGAGGACTATGGCTACACCTTC	CASSIEDYGYTF
TRBV28	TRBD1	.	TRBJ1-1	TGTGCCAGCAGTGGCTCGCGACAGGGCAGGGGATGGTCCACTGAAGCTTTCTTT	CASSGSRQGRGWSTEAFF
TRBV30	TRBD2	.	TRBJ2-1	TGTGCCTGGACCGGACTAGCGGAACACAATGAGCAGTTCTTC	CAWTGLAEHNEQFF
TRBV29-1	TRBD1	.	TRBJ1-1	TGCAGCGTTGCGGGACAGAGGAACACTGAAGCTTTCTTT	CSVAGQRNTEAFF
TRBV5-1	.	.	TRBJ2-1	TGCGCCAGCAGCTTGGGGGCATACAATGAGCAGTTCTTC	CASSLGAYNEQFF
TRBV9	.	once	TRBJ2-3	TGTGCCAGCAGCGTTAACCCGGGGGCAGATACGCAGTATTTT	CASSVNPGADTQYF
TRBV30	TRBD1	.	TRBJ1-1	TGTGCCTGGAGCCGGGGCGGGGACAGCACTGAAGCTTTCTTT	CAWSRGGDSTEAFF
TRBV28	.	.	TRBJ2-7	TGTGCCAGCCGGGAGACTACCGCCTACGAGCAGTACTTC	CASRETTAYEQYF
TRBV6-1	.	.	TRBJ1-2	TGTGCCAGCAGTGGGGGTGGGGAGGACTATGGCTACACCTTC	CASSGGGEDYGYTF
TRBV9	TRBD2	.	TRBJ2-2	TGTGCCAGCAGCGTAGCAAGTCTGTACAGGTTTGGGACTAGCGGGAGTGGGACCGGGGAGCTGTTTTTT	CASSVASLYRFGTSGSGTGELFF
TRBV28	.	.	TRBJ2-4	TGTGCCAGCACAGTGGCGGGAACGGTCAAAAACATTCAGTACTTC	CASTVAGTVKNIQYF
TRBV4-1	.	.	TRBJ2-3	TGCGCCAGCAGCGCCACACCTTCAGATACGCAGTATTTT	CASSATPSDTQYF
TRBV7-3	TRBD2	.	TRBJ2-1	TGTGCCAGCAGCTTAACGGGACTAGCGGGAGGGGGCTTCTTC	CASSLTGLAGGGFF
TRBV10-3	.	once	TRBJ1-1	TGTGCCATCAGTCCCGGCAGGGCCGGAATAGGGACTGAAGCTTTCTTT	CAISPGRAGIGTEAFF
TRBV7-7	TRBD2	.	TRBJ2-2	TGTGCCACCTCTGTCTTCGCGGGGGACACCGGGGAGCTGTTTTTT	CATSVFAGDTGELFF
TRBV7-9	TRBD2	.	TRBJ2-2	TGTGCCAGCAGCCCCCCTAGCGGGATTCCCACCGGGGAGCTGTTTTTT	CASSPPSGIPTGELFF
TRBV7-6	TRBD2	.	TRBJ2-3	TGTGCCAGCAGCTTAGGACTAGCGGGAAGCACAGATACGCAGTATTTT	CASSLGLAGSTDTQYF
TRBV30	TRBD2	.	TRBJ2-1	TGTGCCTGGAGACTACTTAGCGGGGGGCACAATGAGCAGTTCTTC	CAWRLLSGGHNEQFF
TRBV6-6	TRBD1	.	TRBJ2-7	TGTGCCAGCACGCGACAGGGTATTAACGAGCAGTACTTC	CASTRQGINEQYF
TRBV7-3	TRBD2	once	TRBJ2-2	TGTGCCAGCAGCTTAAATAGCGGGAGTAGCACCGGGGAGCTGTTTTTT	CASSLNSGSSTGELFF
TRBV10-3	TRBD1	.	TRBJ2-7	TGTGCCATCAATCGGGACAGCCCTGGGGAGCAGTACTTC	CAINRDSPGEQYF
TRBV7-2	.	.	TRBJ1-3	TGTGCCAGCAGCCCCCAATGGAGCTCTGGAAACACCATATATTTT	CASSPQWSSGNTIYF
TRBV5-6	.	.	TRBJ2-1	TGTGCCAGCAGTCGGGGGAATGCCTACAATGAGCAGTTCTTC	CASSRGNAYNEQFF
TRBV19	TRBD1	.	TRBJ1-2	TGTGCCAGTAGTACTACCAGGACAGGGAATGGCTACACCTTC	CASSTTRTGNGYTF
TRBV30	.	.	TRBJ2-5	TGTGCCTGGAGCGTGGCTTCACAAGAGACCCAGTACTTC	CAWSVASQETQYF
TRBV15	TRBD1	few	TRBJ2-7	TGTGCCACCAGCAGAGATAAAGGGGGCCACGGCGAGCAGTACTTC	CATSRDKGGHGEQYF
TRBV11-2	.	few	TRBJ1-1	TGTGCCAGCAGCATTGGGCGGGTGAACACTGAAGCTTTCTTT	CASSIGRVNTEAFF
TRBV19	TRBD1	.	TRBJ2-7	TGTGCCAGTAGTCCCGTACGGACAGGGGGATCCTACGAGCAGTACTTC	CASSPVRTGGSYEQYF
TRBV6-5	.	.	TRBJ2-4	TGTGCCAGCAGTGAGGCAGCCAAAAACATTCAGTACTTC	CASSEAAKNIQYF
TRBV10-3	TRBD1	.	TRBJ2-3	TGTGCCATCAGTGCCGGGACAGGGGGCCCAGATACGCAGTATTTT	CAISAGTGGPDTQYF
TRBV7-2	TRBD1	.	TRBJ1-2	TGTGCCAGCAGCTGGGGGACAGGGTCCGGCGGCTACACCTTC	CASSWGTGSGGYTF
TRBV4-1	.	.	TRBJ1-4	TGCGCCAGCAGCCAAGGCTCAGGTGATAATGAAAAACTGTTTTTT	CASSQGSGDNEKLFF
TRBV4-2	.	.	TRBJ1-1	TGTGCCAGCAGCCAAGATCCCGGACAGAACACTGAAGCTTTCTTT	CASSQDPGQNTEAFF
TRBV19	TRBD1	.	TRBJ1-6	TGTGCCAGTAGGGACCAGGGGGCGAAGAATTCACCCCTCCACTTT	CASRDQGAKNSPLHF
TRBV7-3	.	.	TRBJ1-3	TGTGCCAGCAGCTTAATGCCCACAGGAGCCGGAAACACCATATATTTT	CASSLMPTGAGNTIYF
TRBV5-4	.	.	TRBJ1-4	TGTGCCAGCAGCTTGGAGGCAGGGCTCGCAACTAATGAAAAACTGTTTTTT	CASSLEAGLATNEKLFF
TRBV28	TRBD1	.	TRBJ1-1	TGTGCCAGCAGTTTAGGGGAACAGGGGAAGGCTTTCTTT	CASSLGEQGKAFF
TRBV30	.	few	TRBJ1-3	TGTGCCTGGAGTGCCGAGGGAACTGGAAACACCATATATTTT	CAWSAEGTGNTIYF
TRBV28	.	.	TRBJ1-6	TGTGCCAGCAGGGTCGGGGATTCACCCCTCCACTTT	CASRVGDSPLHF
TRBV6-1	.	.	TRBJ1-4	TGTGCCAGCAGTGAGGACGGGAGAGGAAAACTGTTTTTT	CASSEDGRGKLFF
TRBV5-1	TRBD1	.	TRBJ2-7	TGCGCCAGCAGCTGGATCTGGGACAGGGACTACGAGCAGTACTTC	CASSWIWDRDYEQYF
TRBV28	.	.	TRBJ1-5	TGTGCCAGCAGCCGACAACCTACGGGGAATCAGCCCCAGCATTTT	CASSRQPTGNQPQHF
TRBV25-1	.	.	TRBJ2-2	TGTGCCAGCTCCCCAGCGGAAACGAACACCGGGGAGCTGTTTTTT	CASSPAETNTGELFF
TRBV6-5	.	.	TRBJ1-6	TGTGCCAGCAGTTACGGTCAGGATAATTCACCCCTCCACTTT	CASSYGQDNSPLHF
TRBV19	.	.	TRBJ2-7	TGTGCCAGTAGTCCATGGGGGGGGCGTACCTACGAGCAGTACTTC	CASSPWGGRTYEQYF